This TCR beta chain is drawn from a study of blood T cell repertoires in COVID-19. Study-wide context: Researchers got acute and convalescent COVID-19 samples from the United States, Italy and Spain. From T cells, B-cell-depleted T cells, or PBMCs came the material, which was cDNA or gDNA.

Trimming stripped 0 bases from V and 2 bases from J, with 14 bases between. The CDR3 spans 17 residues. The V gene's germline CDR1 is MGHRA and CDR2 YSYEKL. Libraries were prepared by immunoSEQ multiplex PCR; TCRdb keeps only in-frame clonotypes and omits some of them. The sample yields roughly 250,000 clones, 70% to 90% seen once. One Seattle source followed patients from active infection through their disease course. The sequenced sample consisted of peripheral blood. The rearrangement links TRBV4-1 to TRBJ1-5; TRBD1 might be the D (6 bases). The source of this sequence is a woman aged 25 to 39 with COVID-19, enrolled during active disease. CDR3 coding DNA: TGCGCCAGCAGCCAAGACGGGGGGGCGGTCGGCAATCAGCCCCAGCATTTT. It specifies CASSQDGGAVGNQPQHF.